A single sample is the source of the 26 T cell receptor beta chains below, sequenced in a study of blood T cells in healthy people across ages. With a J-beta primer mix and a sample-barcoded 5' primer, a second PCR ran about 7 to 12 cycles. A single record per CDR3 protein comes from TCRdb applying MiXCR to the 5' RACE reads. The sample carries hundreds of thousands of distinct CDR3 sequences, roughly 31% recorded once. Material for sequencing was blood. The origin of the receptors is an elderly woman in good health.

The table lists this clonotype with many counts. V is TRBV7-3 and J is TRBJ2-1; 12 bases are a match to TRBD2. With 6 bases clipped from V and 7 bases from J, the junction kept 7 bases outside the gene matches. From germline, CDR1 is SGHTA and CDR2 FQGTGA. The CDR3 length is 15 residues. In DNA form, the CDR3 reads TGTGCCAGCAGTTCACTAGCGGGGGGTCGAAATGAGCAGTTCTTC. Translated, it gives CASSSLAGGRNEQFF.

On this clonotype itself: This may be a read error: a much more frequent sequence differs by one nucleotide. This chain connects TRBV5-1 to TRBJ2-7, with TRBD2 as a possible D gene (7 bases). V was clipped by 3 bases and J by 1 base, with 14 bases between them. The CDR3 sequence is 15 residues long. Germline lookup yields CDR1 SGHRS and CDR2 YFSETQ. CDR3 in DNA: TGCGCCAGCAGCTGGGGGGCGGGGGCGTCCTACGAGCAGTACTTC. Translation gives CASSWGAGASYEQYF.

This clonotype has at least ten counts. V is TRBV5-6 and J is TRBJ2-4, with 7 bases identical to TRBD1. V trimming: 0 bases; J trimming: 8 bases; junction bases outside the gene matches: 8. Germline-derived CDR1 and CDR2 are SGHDT and YYEEEE. The CDR3 loop spans 15 amino acids. CDR3 loop: CASSLGRQGWDIQYF. In DNA, the CDR3 is TGTGCCAGCAGCTTGGGCCGACAGGGTTGGGACATTCAGTACTTC.

This clonotype was seen many times. V is TRBV6-5 and J is TRBJ2-3, with TRBD2 matching 8 bases. V trimming: 2 bases; J trimming: 2 bases; junction bases outside the gene matches: 6. CDR3 size: 16 residues. Germline CDR1 is MNHEY and CDR2 is SVGAGI. This CDR3 is CASSYGLAGDTDTQYF. CDR3 in DNA: TGTGCCAGCAGTTACGGTCTAGCGGGCGACACAGATACGCAGTATTTT.

This clonotype was seen a single time. The chain carries TRBV12-5 and TRBJ2-1, with TRBD2 identical over 14 bases. Per the germline V gene, CDR1 is LGHNT and CDR2 is FRNRAP. V trimming: 6 bases; J trimming: 3 bases; junction bases outside the gene matches: 7. The CDR3 contains 17 residues. Here the CDR3 DNA reads TGTGCTAGTGGATCCGGGACTAGCGGGAGTCGCTACAATGAGCAGTTCTTC. This translates into CASGSGTSGSRYNEQFF.

This sequence joins TRBV7-2 and TRBJ2-4, with D unresolved. Near its end, the DNA agrees better with TRBJ2-5, so the J call may be wrong. CDR1 SGHTA and CDR2 FQGNSA come from the germline V gene. The CDR3 totals 13 residues. CDR3 sequence reads: CASSLVREETQYF. The CDR3 coding sequence is TGTGCCAGCAGCTTAGTCCGTGAAGAGACCCAGTACTTC.

The genes are TRBV28 and TRBJ2-7; 8 bases line up with TRBD1. Germline V gene data show CDR1 as MDHEN and CDR2 as SYDVKM. The CDR3 spans 15 residues. V shed 4 bases, J shed 0 bases, and the junction held 5 bases outside the gene matches. For the CDR3, the DNA is TGTGCCAGCAGTTCCTGGACAGGGAACTCCTACGAGCAGTACTTC. This translates into CASSSWTGNSYEQYF.

This chain connects TRBV6-1 to TRBJ2-3, with 8 bases fitting TRBD2. There are 17 residues in the CDR3. CDR1 is MNHNS, CDR2 SASEGT, per germline. V lost 2 bases, J lost 4 bases, and 11 bases stayed unmatched. The CDR3 loop reads CASSETAGGPRADTQYF. For the CDR3, the DNA is TGTGCCAGCAGTGAAACGGCGGGGGGCCCTCGAGCAGATACGCAGTATTTT.

There are many counts of this clonotype. The chain recombines TRBV12-3 or TRBV12-4 with TRBJ1-2; D ambiguous. Trimming pared 3 bases from V and 8 bases from J, leaving 10 bases between. The CDR3 sequence is 12 residues long. CDR3 DNA sequence: TGTGCCAGCAGTTTCATGGGAGGCGGCTACACCTTC. Its protein product is CASSFMGGGYTF.

This clonotype was observed many times. CDR3 sequence (DNA): TGTGCCAGCAGCTCGGGACTATCTAACAATGAGCAGTTCTTC. It codes for CASSSGLSNNEQFF. The chain links TRBV7-3 to TRBJ2-1, with TRBD2 matching over 7 bases. The CDR3 has 14 amino acids. CDR1 and CDR2 from the germline V gene are SGHTA and FQGTGA. V dropped 4 bases and J dropped 5; count of bases not matched to a gene: 5.

This clonotype was recorded at least ten times. The CDR3 is CASSSRKAGWSSTDTQYF. The CDR3 nucleotides read TGTGCCAGCAGCTCCCGCAAGGCAGGGTGGTCTAGCACAGATACGCAGTATTTT. The V and J genes are TRBV7-6 and TRBJ2-3; a possible D gene is TRBD1 (5 bases). V lost 4 bases, J lost 0 bases, and 20 bases lay in between. Germline V lookup: CDR1 SGHVS, CDR2 FNYEAQ. This CDR3 has 18 residues.

The rearrangement links TRBV27 to TRBJ1-5; no clear D gene. The germline CDR1 and CDR2 sequences are MNHEY and SMNVEV (reference sequence). The ends were cut back, 8 bases at V and 7 bases at J, with 12 bases in the middle. The CDR3 has 12 amino acids. The CDR3 here is CASGPRGQPQHF. For the CDR3, the DNA is TGTGCCAGCGGGCCCCGAGGACAGCCCCAGCATTTT.

This chain joins TRBV30 and TRBJ2-7; a possible D gene is TRBD1 (5 bases). The CDR3 has 16 amino acids. Trimming removed 0 bases at V and 5 bases at J, with 20 bases between. Germline values: CDR1 GTSNPN, CDR2 SVGIG (reference sequence). The CDR3: CAWSVLGPFFTHEQYF. The DNA for the CDR3 is TGTGCCTGGAGTGTACTGGGGCCCTTTTTCACCCACGAGCAGTACTTC.

V gene TRBV20-1 combines with J gene TRBJ1-1; no firm D call. The CDR3 spans 12 residues. With 4 bases removed from V and 4 bases from J, the gap between germline ends came to 10 bases. The V gene's germline CDR1 is DFQATT and CDR2 SNEGSKA (reference sequence). CDR3 coding DNA: TGCAGTGCTAACCTGCCAGGCACTGAAGCTTTCTTT. Protein product: CSANLPGTEAFF.

This clonotype was detected many times. The V call is TRBV6-1, the J call TRBJ2-1; D is uncertain. CDR1 is MNHNS, CDR2 SASEGT, per germline. V was cut by 5 bases and J by 8 bases, with 7 bases left in between. The CDR3 is made up of 11 amino acids. The CDR3 DNA reads TGTGCCAGCAGTTTGGACCATGAGCAGTTCTTC. Protein: CASSLDHEQFF.

This clonotype was seen only a few times. With a much larger clone just one base away, this may be a read error. The genes are TRBV9 and TRBJ2-7, with D unresolved. Trimming removed 4 bases at V and 6 bases at J, with 14 bases between. There are 13 residues in the CDR3. CDR1 is SGDLS, CDR2 YYNGEE, per germline. The CDR3 sequence: CASSPHAEGEQYF. CDR3 bases: TGTGCCAGCAGCCCCCATGCAGAAGGCGAGCAGTACTTC.

As to this clonotype: A read error may produce the germline difference seen at one junction end. V usage is TRBV28 and J usage is TRBJ1-1; 7 positions agree with TRBD1. The CDR3 is 14 residues long. Germline CDR1 reads MDHEN; CDR2 reads SYDVKM. The CDR3 region is CAGSLRQGNTEAFF. DNA of the CDR3: TGTGCCGGCAGTCTAAGACAGGGGAACACTGAAGCTTTCTTT.

Note on this clonotype: A single base separates this from a much larger clone, so it may be a read error. The chain has TRBV4-2 and TRBJ1-2, with TRBD1 as a possible D gene (5 bases). Between the trimmed V and J ends, which lost 0 bases and 7 bases, there was a span of 18 bases. CDR1 is LGHNA and CDR2 is YNFKEQ in the germline V gene. The CDR3 runs 16 residues. This CDR3 is CASSQDLGANICGYTF. The CDR3 nucleotides are TGTGCCAGCAGCCAAGATCTCGGGGCAAATATCTGTGGCTACACCTTC.

The chain couples TRBV3-2 to TRBJ2-5; the DNA was not compared with TRBD1, the D call given in the table. TRBV3-2 is classified as a pseudogene. The length of the CDR3 is 13 residues. This CDR3 reads CASGGQDQETQYF. CDR3 coding DNA: TGTGCCAGCGGGGGACAGGACCAAGAGACCCAGTACTTC.

This clonotype showed up just a few times. A single base separates this from a much larger clone, so it may be a read error. This chain joins TRBV6-4 and TRBJ2-1, with TRBD2 as a possible D gene (6 bases). TRBJ2-7 matches the DNA end more closely, so the J call is doubtful. Germline assignment: CDR1 MRHNA and CDR2 SNTAGT. CDR3 size: 14 residues. DNA for the CDR3: TGTGCCAGCACCGAAGGGGACTCCTACAATGAGCAGTACTTC. Protein product: CASTEGDSYNEQYF.

Concerning this clonotype: A much larger clone differs from this one at a single base, so this may be a read error. The rearrangement links TRBV28 to TRBJ2-1; no clear D gene. This CDR3 is 12 amino acids long. Germline V gene lookup returns CDR1 MDHEN and CDR2 SYDVKM. V was clipped by 3 bases and J by 10 bases, with 10 bases between them. CDR3 in amino acids: CASSFFLYEQFF. CDR3 coding DNA: TGTGCCAGCAGTTTCTTCCTCTACGAGCAGTTCTTC. The full variable domain, with the rest looked up from reference TRBV28 and TRBJ2-1, is DVKVTQSSRYLVKRTGEKVFLECVQDMDHENMFWYRQDPGLGLRLIYFSYDVKMKEKGDIPEGYSVSREKKERFSLILESASTNQTSMYLCASSFFLYEQFFGPGTRLTVL.

The chain is built from TRBV6-2 or TRBV6-3 and TRBJ1-5; 7 bases line up with TRBD1. CDR3 length: 16 residues. The V and J ends lost 5 bases and 3 bases, in that order; junction bases with no gene match: 10. The germline CDR1 and CDR2 sequences are MNHEY and SVGEGT. CDR3 DNA: TGTGCCAGCAGTGGGACCGACAGGGTGGTCAATCAGCCCCAGCATTTT. Amino acid sequence: CASSGTDRVVNQPQHF.

The chain recombines TRBV6-1 with TRBJ2-2; D is perhaps TRBD1 or TRBD2 (6 bases each). Trimming removed 6 bases from V and 4 bases from J, with 15 bases in between. The CDR3 is 15 residues long. The germline gives CDR1 MNHNS, CDR2 SASEGT. CDR3 protein: CASRGGRTGTGELFF. CDR3 DNA sequence: TGTGCCAGCAGGGGGGGCAGGACTGGCACCGGGGAGCTGTTTTTT.

This clonotype was observed many times. This chain links TRBV27 with TRBJ1-2; possibly TRBD1 for D (5 bases). The V end lost 5 bases, the J end lost 2 bases, and 12 bases lay between the germline ends. From germline, CDR1 is MNHEY and CDR2 SMNVEV (reference sequence). The CDR3 totals 14 residues. The CDR3 DNA follows: TGTGCCAGCAGTCCCCGTTGGGACAACTATGGCTACACCTTC. Residues: CASSPRWDNYGYTF.

The chain is built from TRBV27 and TRBJ1-1; D might be TRBD1 (6 bases). This CDR3 has 15 amino acids. Trimming removed 1 base from V and 3 bases from J, with 12 bases in between. Germline lookup yields CDR1 MNHEY and CDR2 SMNVEV (reference sequence). CDR3 loop: CASSLFGQRDTEAFF. The DNA of the CDR3 is TGTGCCAGCAGTTTATTTGGACAGCGAGACACTGAAGCTTTCTTT.

This clonotype has a count of ten or more. J is TRBJ1-2 and V is TRBV7-2; tentative D call: TRBD1 (5 bases). CDR3 size: 16 residues. Trimming took 0 bases from V and 7 from J, leaving 18 bases between them. CDR1 is SGHTA and CDR2 is FQGNSA in the germline V gene. CDR3 nucleotides: TGTGCCAGCAGCTTAGCTTTGAGGGGCCTCGGGAGTGGCTACACCTTC. Translating gives CASSLALRGLGSGYTF.